Listed here is a single TCR beta chain. CD45RO negativity and positive selection for CCR7 defined naive CD8 cells, a population that excluded terminally differentiated effector memory CD45RA+ cells. The sample originates from a study of shared clonotypes between healthy human individuals. The germline V and J ends were trimmed by 6 bases and 0 bases, with 11 bases remaining between them. The CDR3 loop spans 14 amino acids. The germline V gene has CDR1 WNHNN and CDR2 SYGVQD (reference sequence). Only in-frame clones appear in the TCRdb table, and some are missing; sequencing was by immunoSEQ multiplex PCR. The sample yields hundreds of thousands of clones, 85% to 95% seen once.

The receptor comes from a woman in her 30s in good health. Source material: naive CD8+ T cells sorted from blood. The chain links TRBV10-1 to TRBJ1-1; tentative D call: TRBD1 (6 bases). The CDR3 nucleotides read TGCGCCAGCAGCGCAGGGGACATGAACACTGAAGCTTTCTTT. Translated, it gives CASSAGDMNTEAFF.